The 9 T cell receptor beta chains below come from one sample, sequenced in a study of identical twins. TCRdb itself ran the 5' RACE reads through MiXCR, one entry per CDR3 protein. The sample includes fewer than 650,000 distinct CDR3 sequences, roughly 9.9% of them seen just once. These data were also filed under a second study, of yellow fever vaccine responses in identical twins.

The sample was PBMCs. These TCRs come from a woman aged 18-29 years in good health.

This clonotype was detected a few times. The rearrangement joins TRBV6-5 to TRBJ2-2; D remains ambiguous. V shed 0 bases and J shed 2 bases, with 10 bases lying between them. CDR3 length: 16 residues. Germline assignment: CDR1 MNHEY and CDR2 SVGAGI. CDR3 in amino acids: CASSYSWIGNTGELFF. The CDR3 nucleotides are TGTGCCAGCAGTTACTCTTGGATCGGCAACACCGGGGAGCTGTTTTTT.

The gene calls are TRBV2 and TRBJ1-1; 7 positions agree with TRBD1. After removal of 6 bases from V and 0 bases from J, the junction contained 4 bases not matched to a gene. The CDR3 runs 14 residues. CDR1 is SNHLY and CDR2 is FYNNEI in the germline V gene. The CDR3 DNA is TGTGCCAGCAGGTCGGGACAGATGAACACTGAAGCTTTCTTT. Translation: CASRSGQMNTEAFF.

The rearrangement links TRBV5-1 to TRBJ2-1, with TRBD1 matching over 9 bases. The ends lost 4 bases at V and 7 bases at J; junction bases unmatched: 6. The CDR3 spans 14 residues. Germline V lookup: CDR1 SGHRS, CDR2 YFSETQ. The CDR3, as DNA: TGCGCCAGCAGCCTCGGGACAGGGAATAATGAGCAGTTCTTC. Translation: CASSLGTGNNEQFF.

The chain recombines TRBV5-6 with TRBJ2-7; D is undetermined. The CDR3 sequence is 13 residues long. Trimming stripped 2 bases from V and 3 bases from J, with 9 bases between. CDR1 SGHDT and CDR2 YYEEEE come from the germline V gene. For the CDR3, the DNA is TGTGCCAGCAGCTTCCGACGGTACTACGAGCAGTACTTC. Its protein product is CASSFRRYYEQYF.

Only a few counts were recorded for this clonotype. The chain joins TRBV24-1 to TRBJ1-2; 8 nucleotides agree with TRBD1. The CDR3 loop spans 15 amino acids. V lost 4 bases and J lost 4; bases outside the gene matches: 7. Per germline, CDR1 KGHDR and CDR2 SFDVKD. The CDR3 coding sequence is TGTGCCACCAGTGACGGACAGGGACGGGGCTATGGCTACACCTTC. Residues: CATSDGQGRGYGYTF.

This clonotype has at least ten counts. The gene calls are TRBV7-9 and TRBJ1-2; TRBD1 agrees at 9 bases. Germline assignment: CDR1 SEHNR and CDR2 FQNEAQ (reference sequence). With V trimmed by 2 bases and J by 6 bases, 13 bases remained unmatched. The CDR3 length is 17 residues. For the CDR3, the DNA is TGTGCCAGCAGCTTAAGGTCGCGGGACAGGGTATTTGATGGCTACACCTTC. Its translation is CASSLRSRDRVFDGYTF.

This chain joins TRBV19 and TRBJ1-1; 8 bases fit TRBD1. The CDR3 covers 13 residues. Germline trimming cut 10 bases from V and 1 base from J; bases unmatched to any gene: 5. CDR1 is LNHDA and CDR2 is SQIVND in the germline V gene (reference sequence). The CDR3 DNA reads TGTGCCACCCGAGACAGGGGGAACACTGAAGCTTTCTTT. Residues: CATRDRGNTEAFF.

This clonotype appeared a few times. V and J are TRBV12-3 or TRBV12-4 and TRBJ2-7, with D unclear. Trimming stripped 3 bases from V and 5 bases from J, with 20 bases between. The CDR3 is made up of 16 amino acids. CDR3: CASSFRLFGGSDEQYF. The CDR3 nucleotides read TGTGCCAGCAGTTTCCGGCTTTTTGGCGGATCTGACGAGCAGTACTTC.

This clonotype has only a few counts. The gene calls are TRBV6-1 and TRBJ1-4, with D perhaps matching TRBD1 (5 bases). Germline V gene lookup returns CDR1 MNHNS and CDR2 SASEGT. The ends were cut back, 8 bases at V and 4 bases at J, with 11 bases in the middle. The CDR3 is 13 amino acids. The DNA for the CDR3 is TGTGCCAGCCAGGGAGAGAATAATGAAAAACTGTTTTTT. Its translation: CASQGENNEKLFF.